The rows below give T cell receptor beta chains drawn from one sample of a study of vaccination and CD4 T cells after COVID-19. No cognate antigen is known for these TCRs. TCRdb re-called the PCR reads through MiXCR, storing one row per CDR3 protein. This sample has over 8,500 distinct CDR3 sequences; roughly 27% occur once, and the top ten carry around 25%. Source material: CD4+ T cells from blood, cultured in vitro. These receptors were obtained from a human donor in good health. Each CDR3 is given with its conserved first and last residue. A D gene is named only where the DNA matches it firmly. The listing skips clone size in some rows; elsewhere it reads once, few, many or a size class.

>18|TRBJ2-7|TRBD2|TRBV7-8|-
TGTGCCAGCAGCTTATGGGTTAGCGGGAGAATTGGGGCCTACGAGCAGTACTTC
CASSLWVSGRIGAYEQYF
>13|TRBJ2-7|-|TRBV12-3/TRBV12-4|-
TGTGCCAGCAGCCGATCGGACAGTTCCGAGCAGTACTTC
CASSRSDSSEQYF
>12|TRBJ2-7|-|TRBV29-1|few
TGCAGCGTTACGGCAGGGGGGTACGAGCAGTACTTC
CSVTAGGYEQYF
>14|TRBJ2-1|TRBD1|TRBV7-7|few
TGTGCTAGCAGCCCGCGGACAGGAAACAATGAGCAGTTCTTC
CASSPRTGNNEQFF
>14|TRBJ2-1|-|TRBV20-1|few
TGCAGTGCTAGAGATACGGGTCGTTACAATGAGCAGTTCTTC
CSARDTGRYNEQFF
>13|TRBJ2-5|-|TRBV5-1|-
TGCGCCAGCAGAACCTTGCCTCAAGAGACCCAGTACTTC
CASRTLPQETQYF
>11|TRBJ2-5|-|TRBV18|-
TGTGCCAGCTCATCCCAAGAGACCCAGTACTTC
CASSSQETQYF
>16|TRBJ2-2|TRBD2|TRBV6-2/TRBV6-3|once
TGTGCCAGCATCCTATCCGGACTAGCGAGGACGGTGGAGCTGTTTTTT
CASILSGLARTVELFF
>14|TRBJ2-7|TRBD1|TRBV6-1|-
TGTGCCAGCAGAATACGGGACAGGGGAATCGAGCAGTACTTC
CASRIRDRGIEQYF
>14|TRBJ1-1|-|TRBV19|few
TGTGCCAGTAGTCCCCTGTGGGTGAACACTGAAGCTTTCTTT
CASSPLWVNTEAFF
>14|TRBJ1-6|TRBD1|TRBV6-1|-
TGTGCCAGCAGCTCGGACAGGGGAAATTCACCCCTCCACTTT
CASSSDRGNSPLHF
>11|TRBJ1-2|-|TRBV19|-
TGTGCCAGTAGTATGAACTATGGCTACACCTTC
CASSMNYGYTF
>12|TRBJ2-2|TRBD2|TRBV24-1|few
TGTGCCACGGGGGGGTACACCGGGGAGCTGTTTTTT
CATGGYTGELFF
>14|TRBJ1-5|-|TRBV6-2/TRBV6-3|-
TGTGCCAGCAGTTACGACAGTCTCAATCAGCCCCAGCATTTT
CASSYDSLNQPQHF
>15|TRBJ2-3|-|TRBV28|few
TGTGCCAGCAGTTCCGGCGGGGGCCAGGGAGATACGCAGTATTTT
CASSSGGGQGDTQYF
>17|TRBJ2-5|-|TRBV27|-
TGTGCCAGCAGTCCAAGGGACCCGCGGATGGGGCAAGAGACCCAGTACTTC
CASSPRDPRMGQETQYF
>13|TRBJ2-7|-|TRBV21-1|-
TGTGCCAGCAGGGGGGGGACAATCTACGAGCAGTACTTC
CASRGGTIYEQYF
>17|TRBJ2-1|TRBD2|TRBV20-1|few
TGCAGTGCTAGAAGACTAGCGGGAGGGATCTCCTACAATGAGCAGTTCTTC
CSARRLAGGISYNEQFF
>17|TRBJ1-1|TRBD1|TRBV28|-
TGTGCCAGCATCCCGGGACAGGGATTTAGAACGAACACTGAAGCTTTCTTT
CASIPGQGFRTNTEAFF
>14|TRBJ2-2|TRBD2|TRBV6-1|once
TGTGCCAGCAACCTAGCGGGAATCACCGGGGAGCTGTTTTTT
CASNLAGITGELFF
>17|TRBJ2-5|TRBD2|TRBV28|-
TGTGCCAGCAGCTTAGACTCACTAGCGGGAGGCTTCGAGACCCAGTACTTC
CASSLDSLAGGFETQYF
>16|TRBJ2-7|TRBD2|TRBV6-2/TRBV6-3|-
TGTGCCAGCAGTCCCGGCAGAGGGACTAGGTCCTACGAGCAGTACTTC
CASSPGRGTRSYEQYF
>17|TRBJ1-1|-|TRBV10-3|-
TGTGCCATCAGTGACCCCTTTACAGGGCAATCGAACACTGAAGCTTTCTTT
CAISDPFTGQSNTEAFF
>15|TRBJ2-2|TRBD2|TRBV5-1|-
TGCGCCAGCAAGGGACTAGCGGGAGTAGGAGGGGAGCTGTTTTTT
CASKGLAGVGGELFF
>15|TRBJ2-7|-|TRBV2|few
TGTGCCAGCAGTGAAGATCGGCGCAGGGACTACGAGCAGTACTTC
CASSEDRRRDYEQYF
>11|TRBJ1-1|-|TRBV28|few
TGTGCCAGCGCCTCCCGAACTGAAGCTTTCTTT
CASASRTEAFF
>16|TRBJ1-2|-|TRBV28|-
TGTGCCAGCAGTTTGACAGGACAGAGGAACCACTATGGCTACACCTTC
CASSLTGQRNHYGYTF
>12|TRBJ1-5|-|TRBV28|-
TGTGCCAGCAGTTTTGCCACCTTGGGCCAGCATTTT
CASSFATLGQHF
>12|TRBJ1-1|-|TRBV29-1|-
TGCAGCGTTGGACAGATGAACACTGAAGCTTTCTTT
CSVGQMNTEAFF
>20|TRBJ2-6|-|TRBV4-3|-
TGCGCCAGCAGCCAAGACATTGGAGAGTCTATACTCTCTGGGGCCAACGTCCTGACTTTC
CASSQDIGESILSGANVLTF
>15|TRBJ1-2|TRBD1|TRBV20-1|-
TGCAGTGCTAGACCGAGGACAGGAGATAACTATGGCTACACCTTC
CSARPRTGDNYGYTF
>14|TRBJ1-1|-|TRBV7-9|few
TGTGCCAGCAGCCGACCCCCGGACAGCACTGAAGCTTTCTTT
CASSRPPDSTEAFF
>14|TRBJ2-3|TRBD2|TRBV20-1|few
TGCAGTGCGTGGGCAGCGGGAAGCACAGATACGCAGTATTTT
CSAWAAGSTDTQYF
>13|TRBJ1-2|-|TRBV5-1|-
TGCGCCAGCAGCTTGGATGGGGGCGGGGGCTACACCTTC
CASSLDGGGGYTF
>15|TRBJ1-1|TRBD1|TRBV18|-
TGTGCCAGCTCACGAGACAGGGGGCCGGGCACTGAAGCTTTCTTT
CASSRDRGPGTEAFF
>14|TRBJ1-1|-|TRBV12-3/TRBV12-4|-
TGTGCCAGCAGTTTCGGGCGGTTAAGGACTGAAGCTTTCTTT
CASSFGRLRTEAFF
>19|TRBJ2-1|TRBD2|TRBV6-1|few
TGTGCCAGCAGTCAAGTTCGGGGTGTGACTAGCGCACACTACAATGAGCAGTTCTTC
CASSQVRGVTSAHYNEQFF
>14|TRBJ2-5|-|TRBV19|few
TGTGCCAGTAGTATGTCTGGAATTCAAGAGACCCAGTACTTC
CASSMSGIQETQYF
>12|TRBJ1-1|-|TRBV28|-
TGTGCCAGCAGCCTCCAGTGGACTGAAGCTTTCTTT
CASSLQWTEAFF